This T cell receptor beta chain was found in a study of radiotherapy plus CTLA-4 blockade in lung cancer (dated by TCRdb to 2017 to 2018). Notes on the research overall: Among enrolled patients, around 20% had an objective response and roughly 33% reached disease control. Results the study describes overall, beyond this receptor: After treatment with radiotherapy and ipilimumab, TCR clones that originated in tumors expanded in peripheral blood. The strongest predictors of response were reported to be early dynamic shifts in blood T cell clones along with a rise in serum interferon-beta following radiation.

The study tested focal radiation therapy combined with CTLA-4 blockade (ipilimumab) in patients with chemo-refractory metastatic non-small-cell lung cancer. From cysteine to phenylalanine, the CDR3 is 13 amino acids long. Left in the record is the CDR3 DNA by itself, 39 bases read in frame from the first base. Per the germline V gene, LGHNA is the CDR1 and YSLEER is the CDR2. V was cut back by 0 bases and J by 6 bases, leaving a gap of 8 bases between them. Details on this clone: The antigen this receptor binds is unknown. No base quality information exists; no much larger clone differs at one position.

The library was generated by the immunoSEQ multiplex PCR assay. Drawn from immuneACCESS, this table holds only the in-frame rearrangements with V and J called that TCRdb kept. Clones are partly lost; checked studies trace under half to an unresolved V gene and leave the rest unexplained. Across this sample there are under 45,000 clones, with 75% to 85% seen only once. Of the sample, around a quarter is held by the ten largest clones. The chain employs TRBV4-3 and TRBJ1-2, with TRBD1 tentatively as D gene (6 bases match). The sequence derives from a human donor with non-small cell lung cancer that progressed on radiotherapy plus ipilimumab. Specimen: peripheral blood, collected from a patient treated with radiotherapy plus ipilimumab. The DNA sequence is given as TGCGCCAGCAGCCAAGACGCAGGGGATGGCTACACCTTC. Its coded protein is CASSQDAGDGYTF.